This T cell receptor beta chain was observed in a study of T cells in localized non-small cell lung cancer. This clone was found a few times. The table came from immunoSEQ multiplex PCR; TCRdb's copy has only in-frame clones and leaves some out. The sample has around 2,000 clones; 24% are singletons. J was trimmed by 2 bases and V by 4 bases; bases with no gene match: 6. CDR1 and CDR2 (germline): SGHDN, FVKESK. The CDR3 runs 15 residues. V is TRBV14 and J is TRBJ2-3, with 7 bases aligning to TRBD1. Source: normal lung tissue next to the tumor, taken before any cancer treatment. This receptor was identified in a male donor older than 55 with stage I lung adenocarcinoma. The CDR3: CASSPYRGNTDTQYF. CDR3 coding DNA: TGTGCCAGCAGCCCATACAGGGGAAACACAGATACGCAGTATTTT.